The present T cell receptor beta chain was sequenced within a study of blood T cell repertoires in COVID-19. Study in general: The United States, Italy and Spain were the sources of the acute and convalescent COVID-19 samples. Sample material is recorded as cDNA or gDNA derived from T cells, B-cell-depleted T cells, or PBMCs.

Authors' data handling: Amplified reference gene primers provided the basis for estimating nucleated cell counts. The table came from immunoSEQ multiplex PCR; TCRdb's copy has only in-frame clones and leaves some out. D and trimming were read from the DNA, whereas the V and J calls and clone size are those reported in that table. The repertoire has 200,000 or so clones, approximately 90% of them found once; the top ten carry around 0.84%. CDR1 is LGHDT and CDR2 is YNNKEL in the germline V gene (reference sequence). The CDR3 spans 15 residues. Seattle cases were enrolled at active infection and followed longitudinally. Details on this clone: Germline is not matched at one junction end, which may reflect a read error.

The rearrangement links TRBV3-1 (or the pseudogene TRBV3-2) to TRBJ2-1; 7 bases agree with TRBD2. Sequencing input: peripheral blood. The clonotype originates from a man in his 60s with COVID-19, enrolled during active disease. CDR3 in DNA: TGTGCCAGCAGCCAAGATCTTTGGATGAGGGAGGGGCTCCTCTTC. This sequence encodes CASSQDLWMREGLLF.